This T cell receptor (beta chain) was sequenced during a study of metastatic and nonmetastatic thyroid tumors. This clone was detected many times. Until they underwent thyroid surgery, no patient had received any treatment. TCRdb recomputed clones from the PCR reads via MiXCR. The sample shows about 19,000 clones, around a sixth of them seen only once. CDR3 length: 14 amino acids. V was clipped by 6 bases and J by 9 bases; unmatched bases: 3. Germline loops: CDR1 SEHNR, CDR2 FQNEAQ (reference sequence). The chain joins TRBV7-9 to TRBJ2-1; 15 nucleotides agree with TRBD2. The clonotype was recovered from a male donor with papillary thyroid cancer or a benign thyroid nodule (not recorded which). Some clones in this sample may be carry-over from other donors' samples. Sequencing was done on a sample of blood. The CDR3 nucleotides are TGTGCCAGCAGGGGACTAGCGGGAGGAGGTGAGCAGTTCTTC. Amino acid sequence: CASRGLAGGGEQFF.